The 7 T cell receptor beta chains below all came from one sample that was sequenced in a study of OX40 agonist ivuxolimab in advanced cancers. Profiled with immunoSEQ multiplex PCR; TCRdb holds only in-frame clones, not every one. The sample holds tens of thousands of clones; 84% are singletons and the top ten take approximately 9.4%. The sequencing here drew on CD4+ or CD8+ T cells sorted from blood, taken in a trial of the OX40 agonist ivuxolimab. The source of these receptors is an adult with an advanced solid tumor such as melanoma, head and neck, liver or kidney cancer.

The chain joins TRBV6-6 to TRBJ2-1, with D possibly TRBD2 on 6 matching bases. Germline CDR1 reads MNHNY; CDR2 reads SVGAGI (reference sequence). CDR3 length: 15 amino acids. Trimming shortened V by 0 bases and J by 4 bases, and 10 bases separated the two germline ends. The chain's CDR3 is CASSYSFGSYNEQFF. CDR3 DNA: TGTGCCAGCAGTTACTCTTTCGGGAGTTACAATGAGCAGTTCTTC.

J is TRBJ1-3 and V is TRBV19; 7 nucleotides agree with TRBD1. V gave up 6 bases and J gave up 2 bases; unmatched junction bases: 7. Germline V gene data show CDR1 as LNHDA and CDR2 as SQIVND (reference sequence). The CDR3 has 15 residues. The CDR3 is CASRDTGDPGNTIYF. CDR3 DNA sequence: TGTGCCAGTAGGGACACAGGGGACCCTGGAAACACCATATATTTT.

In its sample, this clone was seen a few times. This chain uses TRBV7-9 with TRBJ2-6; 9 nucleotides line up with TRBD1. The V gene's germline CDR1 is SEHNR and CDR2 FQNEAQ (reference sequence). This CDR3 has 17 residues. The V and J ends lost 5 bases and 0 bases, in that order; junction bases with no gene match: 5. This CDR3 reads CASSPRDRDSGANVLTF. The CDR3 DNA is TGTGCCAGCAGCCCCCGGGACAGGGACTCTGGGGCCAACGTCCTGACTTTC.

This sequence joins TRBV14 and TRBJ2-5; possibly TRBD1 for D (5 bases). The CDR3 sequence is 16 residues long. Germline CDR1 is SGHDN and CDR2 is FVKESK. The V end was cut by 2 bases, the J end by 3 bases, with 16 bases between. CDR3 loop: CASSQTQGIKKETQYF. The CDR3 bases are TGTGCCAGCAGCCAAACTCAGGGAATCAAAAAAGAGACCCAGTACTTC.

The CDR3 spells CASSGGQYGYTF. Written as DNA, the CDR3 is TGTGCCAGCAGCGGGGGACAGTACGGCTACACCTTC. The chain recombines TRBV5-4 with TRBJ1-2; TRBD1 agrees at 7 bases. This CDR3 region has 12 residues. V lost 4 bases to trimming and J lost 8 bases; unmatched junction nucleotides: 5. Per the germline V gene, CDR1 is SGHNT and CDR2 is YYREEE (reference sequence).

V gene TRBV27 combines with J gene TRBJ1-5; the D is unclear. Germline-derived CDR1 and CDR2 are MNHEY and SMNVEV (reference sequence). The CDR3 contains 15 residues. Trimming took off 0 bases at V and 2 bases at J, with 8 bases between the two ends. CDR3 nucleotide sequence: TGTGCCAGCAGTTTATCGATGATGGGCAATCAGCCCCAGCATTTT. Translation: CASSLSMMGNQPQHF.

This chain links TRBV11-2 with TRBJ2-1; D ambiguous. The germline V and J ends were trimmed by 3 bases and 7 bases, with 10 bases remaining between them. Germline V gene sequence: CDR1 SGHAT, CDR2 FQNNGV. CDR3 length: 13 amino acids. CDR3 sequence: CASSFGRLNEQFF. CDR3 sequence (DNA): TGTGCCAGCAGCTTTGGCAGGTTAAATGAGCAGTTCTTC.